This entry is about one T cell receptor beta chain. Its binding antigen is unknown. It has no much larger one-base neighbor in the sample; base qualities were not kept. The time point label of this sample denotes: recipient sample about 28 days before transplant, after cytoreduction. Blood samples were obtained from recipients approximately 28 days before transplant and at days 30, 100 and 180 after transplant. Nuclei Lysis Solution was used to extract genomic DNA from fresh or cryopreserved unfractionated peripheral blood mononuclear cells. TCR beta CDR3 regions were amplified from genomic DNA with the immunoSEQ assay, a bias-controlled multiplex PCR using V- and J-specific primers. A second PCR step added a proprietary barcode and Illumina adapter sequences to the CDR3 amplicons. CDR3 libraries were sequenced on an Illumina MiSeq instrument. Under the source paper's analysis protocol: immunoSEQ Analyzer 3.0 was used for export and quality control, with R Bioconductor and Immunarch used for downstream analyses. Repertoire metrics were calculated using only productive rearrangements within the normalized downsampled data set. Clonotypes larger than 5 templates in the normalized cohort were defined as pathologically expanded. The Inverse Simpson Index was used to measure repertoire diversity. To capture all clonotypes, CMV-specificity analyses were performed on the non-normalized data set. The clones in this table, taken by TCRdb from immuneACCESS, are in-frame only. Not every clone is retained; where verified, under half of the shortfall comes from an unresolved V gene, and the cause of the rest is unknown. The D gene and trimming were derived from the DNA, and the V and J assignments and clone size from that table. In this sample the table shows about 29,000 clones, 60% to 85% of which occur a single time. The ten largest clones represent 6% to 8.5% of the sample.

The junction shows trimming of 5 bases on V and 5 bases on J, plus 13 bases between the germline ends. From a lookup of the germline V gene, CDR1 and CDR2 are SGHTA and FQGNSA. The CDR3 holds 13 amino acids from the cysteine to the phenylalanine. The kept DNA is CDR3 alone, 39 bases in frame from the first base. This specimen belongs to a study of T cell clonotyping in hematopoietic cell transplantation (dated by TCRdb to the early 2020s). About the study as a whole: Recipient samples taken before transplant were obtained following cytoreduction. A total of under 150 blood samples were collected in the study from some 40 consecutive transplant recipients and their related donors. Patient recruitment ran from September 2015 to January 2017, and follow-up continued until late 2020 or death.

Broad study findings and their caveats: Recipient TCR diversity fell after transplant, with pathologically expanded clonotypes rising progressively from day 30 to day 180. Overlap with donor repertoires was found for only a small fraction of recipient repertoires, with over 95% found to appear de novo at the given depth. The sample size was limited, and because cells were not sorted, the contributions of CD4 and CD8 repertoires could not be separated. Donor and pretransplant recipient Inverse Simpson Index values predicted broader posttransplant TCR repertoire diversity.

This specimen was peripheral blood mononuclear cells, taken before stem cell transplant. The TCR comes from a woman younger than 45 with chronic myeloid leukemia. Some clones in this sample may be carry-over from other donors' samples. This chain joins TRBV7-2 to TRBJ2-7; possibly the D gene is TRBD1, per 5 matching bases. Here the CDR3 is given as CASSQGRENEQYF. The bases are TGTGCCAGCAGCCAGGGTAGGGAAAACGAGCAGTACTTC.